Shown below are 15 T cell receptor beta chains from a single sample sequenced in a study of cytomegalovirus exposure and HLA in healthy donors. The study ran its PCR with 60 Vbeta and 13 Jbeta primers. Sequencing was performed with immunoSEQ multiplex PCR; in TCRdb, only in-frame clones are kept and a portion is missing. The table includes approximately 160,000 clones, about 80% detected once. The specimen was PBMCs. All receptors derive from a middle-aged woman in good health and CMV-seronegative.

This clone was detected only once. At the DNA level, this CDR3 is encoded by other sequences in the same sample as well. The genes are TRBV30 and TRBJ1-2; D uncertain. Trimming shortened V by 3 bases and J by 5 bases, and 10 bases separated the two germline ends. This CDR3 is built from 12 residues. Germline loops: CDR1 GTSNPN, CDR2 SVGIG (reference sequence). As DNA, the CDR3 is TGTGCCTGGAGCACGGGATCTTATGGCTACACCTTC. Translating it yields CAWSTGSYGYTF.

This clone was detected only once. Other nucleotide sequences from this sample produce the same CDR3. The chain combines TRBV30 with TRBJ2-5; TRBD1 might be the D (5 bases). This CDR3 spans 13 amino acids. Deletions cut 0 bases from V and 4 bases from J, with 9 bases between. Germline V lookup: CDR1 GTSNPN, CDR2 SVGIG (reference sequence). Here the CDR3 reads CAWSVGAGETQYF. The CDR3 DNA follows: TGTGCCTGGAGTGTTGGGGCAGGAGAGACCCAGTACTTC.

This rearrangement joins TRBV5-1 to TRBJ2-2; 10 positions match TRBD1. CDR1 is SGHRS, CDR2 YFSETQ, per germline. The CDR3 is 16 residues long. With 0 bases clipped from V and 5 bases from J, the junction kept 4 bases outside the gene matches. The CDR3 nucleotides read TGCGCCAGCAGCTTGGCCGGGACAGGGGTGACCGGGGAGCTGTTTTTT. It translates to CASSLAGTGVTGELFF.

The chain uses TRBV7-9 and TRBJ2-7, with D maybe TRBD2 (6 bases). V lost 1 base and J 5 bases, leaving 18 bases between the germline ends. This CDR3 spans 16 amino acids. Germline V gene lookup returns CDR1 SEHNR and CDR2 FQNEAQ (reference sequence). CDR3 sequence reads: CASSLGTGSGVDEQYF. The DNA of the CDR3 is TGTGCCAGCAGCTTAGGCACAGGTAGCGGAGTGGACGAGCAGTACTTC.

This clone appeared a few times. Other DNA sequences in this specimen translate into the identical CDR3. V is TRBV4-2 and J is TRBJ2-1; TRBD2 matches at 9 bases. The germline V gene has CDR1 LGHNA and CDR2 YNFKEQ. This CDR3 is 16 amino acids long. V lost 0 bases and J lost 4; bases outside the gene matches: 4. CDR3 amino acids: CASSQDTSGPYNEQFF. The CDR3 bases are TGTGCCAGCAGCCAAGATACTAGCGGGCCATACAATGAGCAGTTCTTC.

The J gene is TRBJ1-2, the V gene TRBV5-1; 9 bases match TRBD1. CDR3 size: 15 residues. Germline CDR1 reads SGHRS; CDR2 reads YFSETQ. J was trimmed by 7 bases and V by 4 bases; bases with no gene match: 11. CDR3 in DNA: TGCGCCAGCAGCGAAGACGGACAGGGGATCTCTGGCTACACCTTC. Protein sequence: CASSEDGQGISGYTF. Full variable domain (outside the CDR3, taken from reference TRBV5-1 and TRBJ1-2): KAGVTQTPRYLIKTRGQQVTLSCSPISGHRSVSWYQQTPGQGLQFLFEYFSETQRNKGNFPGRFSGRQFSNSRSEMNVSTLELGDSALYLCASSEDGQGISGYTFGSGTRLTVV.

This clone was counted between two and nine times. This chain links TRBV10-3 with TRBJ2-1; the D gene is possibly TRBD2 (6 bases). Germline V CDR1 and CDR2: ENHRY, SYGVKD. Between the trimmed V and J ends, which lost 11 bases and 5 bases, there was a span of 13 bases. The length of the CDR3 is 12 residues. CDR3 nucleotides: TGTGCCGGCGGGACGCTAAACAATGAGCAGTTCTTC. Translating gives CAGGTLNNEQFF.

This chain links TRBV28 with TRBJ2-2; 9 bases match TRBD2. There are 14 residues in the CDR3. Looked up from germline, CDR1 is MDHEN and CDR2 is SYDVKM. In DNA form, the CDR3 reads TGTGCTGCGACTAGCGGAGGGCGCACCGGGGAGCTGTTTTTT. Amino acids: CAATSGGRTGELFF.

The chain combines TRBV9 with TRBJ1-5, with D possibly TRBD1 on 6 matching bases. The CDR3 is 14 residues long. The V and J ends lost 4 bases and 5 bases respectively, with 13 bases between them. Per germline, CDR1 SGDLS and CDR2 YYNGEE. CDR3 amino acids: CASSKRQDDQPQHF. The CDR3, as DNA: TGTGCCAGCAGCAAAAGACAGGACGATCAGCCCCAGCATTTT. The full variable domain, completed using reference TRBV9 and TRBJ1-5, is DSGVTQTPKHLITATGQRVTLRCSPRSGDLSVYWYQQSLDQGLQFLIQYYNGEERAKGNILERFSAQQFPDLHSELNLSSLELGDSALYFCASSKRQDDQPQHFGDGTRLSIL.

The chain has TRBV5-1 and TRBJ1-2; 9 positions agree with TRBD1. Germline assignment: CDR1 SGHRS and CDR2 YFSETQ. The length of the CDR3 is 16 residues. V trimming: 4 bases; J trimming: 4 bases; junction bases outside the gene matches: 11. The CDR3 here is CASSLPRDRESYGYTF. The CDR3 nucleotides are TGCGCCAGCAGCCTGCCCCGGGACAGGGAGAGCTATGGCTACACCTTC.

V usage is TRBV2 and J usage is TRBJ2-7; 10 bases align to TRBD2. The germline CDR1 and CDR2 sequences are SNHLY and FYNNEI. V lost 4 bases to trimming and J lost 5 bases; unmatched junction nucleotides: 11. The CDR3 is 16 residues long. CDR3 residues: CASSGGASGSTDEQYF. The DNA of the CDR3 is TGTGCCAGCAGTGGGGGGGCTAGCGGGAGTACGGACGAGCAGTACTTC.

Points on this clone: The same CDR3 can be traced to other DNA sequences in this sample. The chain recombines TRBV5-1 with TRBJ2-5, with TRBD2 matching 7 bases. Germline CDR1 reads SGHRS; CDR2 reads YFSETQ. The CDR3 extends over 14 amino acids. V gave up 4 bases and J gave up 2 bases; unmatched junction bases: 5. CDR3 coding DNA: TGCGCCAGCAGCCCTTCGGGGGGTCAAGAGACCCAGTACTTC. The encoded protein is CASSPSGGQETQYF. The full variable domain, with the rest looked up from reference TRBV5-1 and TRBJ2-5, is KAGVTQTPRYLIKTRGQQVTLSCSPISGHRSVSWYQQTPGQGLQFLFEYFSETQRNKGNFPGRFSGRQFSNSRSEMNVSTLELGDSALYLCASSPSGGQETQYFGPGTRLLVL.

This chain links TRBV7-2 with TRBJ1-1; D uncertain. CDR1 and CDR2 (germline): SGHTA, FQGNSA. The V and J ends lost 1 base and 1 base respectively, with 7 bases between them. The CDR3 loop spans 14 amino acids. The CDR3 DNA reads as TGTGCCAGCAGCTTAGAACATACGAACACTGAAGCTTTCTTT. This gives the protein CASSLEHTNTEAFF.

J is TRBJ2-7 and V is TRBV5-4; 9 nucleotides line up with TRBD2. Looked up from germline, CDR1 is SGHNT and CDR2 is YYREEE (reference sequence). V gave up 4 bases and J gave up 2 bases; unmatched junction bases: 7. The CDR3 is 15 residues long. DNA for the CDR3: TGTGCCAGCAGCGTGAGCGGGAGGCTCCCCTACGAGCAGTACTTC. Amino acid sequence: CASSVSGRLPYEQYF.

Only a few counts were recorded for this clone. The chain is built from TRBV12-5 and TRBJ2-2; D is perhaps TRBD1 (5 bases). Germline values: CDR1 LGHNT, CDR2 FRNRAP. The CDR3 is made up of 14 amino acids. The ends were cut back, 1 base at V and 3 bases at J, with 6 bases in the middle. CDR3 region: CASGLGQYTGELFF. The CDR3 DNA reads as TGTGCTAGTGGTTTGGGACAGTACACCGGGGAGCTGTTTTTT. The full variable domain, in which reference TRBV12-5 and TRBJ2-2 provide the parts outside the CDR3, is DARVTQTPRHKVTEMGQEVTMRCQPILGHNTVFWYRQTMMQGLELLAYFRNRAPLDDSGMPKDRFSAEMPDATLATLKIQPSEPRDSAVYFCASGLGQYTGELFFGEGSRLTVL.